Listed here are 2 T cell receptor beta chains from one sample, sequenced in a study of spatial heterogeneity in lung cancer. MiXCR, applied by TCRdb to the 5' RACE reads, yields one record per CDR3 protein. There are 40,000 or so distinct CDR3 sequences in the sample; under 12% occur only once, and approximately 17% lies in the top ten. Time point of the sample: blood at routine non-recurrence follow-up after resection. The sequences come from PBMCs, collected at follow-up. Receptor source: a female donor with early-stage non-small cell lung cancer.

This clonotype was counted ten times or more. The chain links TRBV11-2 to TRBJ2-1; D not certain. The germline CDR1 and CDR2 sequences are SGHAT and FQNNGV. V shed 5 bases and J shed 4 bases, with 12 bases lying between them. The CDR3 runs 14 residues. The CDR3 nucleotides are TGTGCCAGCAGCCCGACCCGCAGTTACAATGAGCAGTTCTTC. Translation: CASSPTRSYNEQFF.

There are many counts of this clonotype. The V and J genes are TRBV5-1 and TRBJ2-7, with 8 bases identical to TRBD2. CDR1 and CDR2 (germline): SGHRS, YFSETQ. This CDR3 is built from 14 residues. V was pared by 4 bases and J by 6 bases, with 9 bases of the junction left unmatched. The CDR3: CASSPSSGGIEQYF. The DNA of the CDR3 is TGCGCCAGCAGCCCCTCCAGCGGGGGTATCGAGCAGTACTTC.